This T cell receptor beta chain was recovered during a study of control samples from healthy donors and cancer patients. Using immunoSEQ multiplex PCR, the repertoire was profiled, and TCRdb retains in-frame clones only, with some absent. The sample lists 76,000 or so clones; approximately 88% were seen once. Looked up from germline, CDR1 is SGHTA and CDR2 is FQGNSA. The V end lost 5 bases, the J end lost 2 bases, and 14 bases lay between the germline ends. The CDR3 has 15 residues. The TCR originated in a woman in her 50s with colorectal cancer. The chain employs TRBV7-2 and TRBJ2-3; D remains unclear. The sequencing sample was made of PBMCs. The chain's CDR3 is CASSPTPLFTDTQYF. DNA of the CDR3: TGTGCCAGCAGCCCCACTCCACTCTTCACAGATACGCAGTATTTT.